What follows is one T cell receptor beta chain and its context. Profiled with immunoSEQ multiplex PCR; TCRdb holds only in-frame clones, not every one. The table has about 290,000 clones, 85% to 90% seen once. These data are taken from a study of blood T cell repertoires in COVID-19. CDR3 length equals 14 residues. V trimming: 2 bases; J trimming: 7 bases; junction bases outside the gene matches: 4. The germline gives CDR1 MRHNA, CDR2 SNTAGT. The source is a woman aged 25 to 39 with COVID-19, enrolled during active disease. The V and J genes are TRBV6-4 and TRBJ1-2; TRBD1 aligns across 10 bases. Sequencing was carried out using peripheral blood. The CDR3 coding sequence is TGTGCCAGCAGTGACGACAGGGGGCAAGGTGGCTACACCTTC. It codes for CASSDDRGQGGYTF.